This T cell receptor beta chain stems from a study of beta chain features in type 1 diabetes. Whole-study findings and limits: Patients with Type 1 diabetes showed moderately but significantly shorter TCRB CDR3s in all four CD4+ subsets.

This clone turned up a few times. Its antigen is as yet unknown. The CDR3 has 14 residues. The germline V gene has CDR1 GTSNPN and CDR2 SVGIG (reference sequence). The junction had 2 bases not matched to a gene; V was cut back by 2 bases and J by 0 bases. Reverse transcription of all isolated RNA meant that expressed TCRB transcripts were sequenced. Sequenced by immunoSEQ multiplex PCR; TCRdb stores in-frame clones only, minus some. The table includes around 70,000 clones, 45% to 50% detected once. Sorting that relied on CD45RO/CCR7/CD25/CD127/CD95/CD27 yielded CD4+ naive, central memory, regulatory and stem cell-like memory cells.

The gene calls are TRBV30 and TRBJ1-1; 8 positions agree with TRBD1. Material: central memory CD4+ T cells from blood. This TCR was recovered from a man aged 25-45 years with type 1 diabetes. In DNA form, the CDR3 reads TGTGCCTGGAGTCGGACAGGGTTGAACACTGAAGCTTTCTTT. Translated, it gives CAWSRTGLNTEAFF.